The 30 T cell receptor beta chains below were found in one sample sequenced in a study of cytomegalovirus exposure and HLA in healthy donors. With 60 Vbeta and 13 Jbeta primers, the PCR was carried out. The data were produced by immunoSEQ multiplex PCR, yet TCRdb's version contains in-frame clones alone and is incomplete. The sample has under 200,000 clones, about four fifths seen once; the top ten hold roughly 13%. The source material was PBMCs. The receptors stem from a woman aged 50 to 65 in good health and CMV-seronegative.

The sample holds a few counts of this clone. The chain employs TRBV6-6 and TRBJ1-5; 10 positions agree with TRBD1. This CDR3 comprises 15 residues. V shed 5 bases and J 6 bases; nucleotides not matched to a gene: 7. CDR1 MNHNY and CDR2 SVGAGI come from the germline V gene (reference sequence). Here the CDR3 DNA reads TGTGCCAGCAGTAAGACAGGGGGCGCAGGTCAGCCCCAGCATTTT. This gives the protein CASSKTGGAGQPQHF.

V usage is TRBV30 and J usage is TRBJ2-1; TRBD2 aligns across 9 bases. Per the germline V gene, CDR1 is GTSNPN and CDR2 is SVGIG (reference sequence). The V and J ends lost 2 bases and 6 bases, in that order; junction bases with no gene match: 5. The CDR3 sequence is 14 residues long. For the CDR3, the DNA is TGTGCCTGGAGTCCGGGACTAGCTGCCAATGAGCAGTTCTTC. This codes for CAWSPGLAANEQFF.

This clone has just a few counts. The V call is TRBV6-6, the J call TRBJ2-3; D may be TRBD1 (5 bases). This CDR3 comprises 15 residues. Germline V gene lookup returns CDR1 MNHNY and CDR2 SVGAGI (reference sequence). The V gene lost 6 bases and the J gene lost 3 bases, with 16 bases spanning the gap. CDR3 sequence reads: CASSYQGGRTDTQYF. DNA of the CDR3: TGTGCCAGCAGCTACCAGGGTGGTAGAACAGATACGCAGTATTTT.

CDR3 amino acids: CASSSDRFAYGYTF. The CDR3 DNA reads TGTGCCAGCAGCTCGGACAGGTTCGCCTATGGCTACACCTTC. The V gene is TRBV7-2, the J gene TRBJ1-2; 7 nucleotides line up with TRBD1. V shed 4 bases and J 4 bases; nucleotides not matched to a gene: 6. The CDR3 runs 14 residues. Germline CDR1 is SGHTA and CDR2 is FQGNSA.

The genes are TRBV18 and TRBJ2-3, with 11 bases lining up with TRBD2. The CDR3 contains 14 residues. The J segment lost 10 bases and the V segment lost 2 bases, leaving 5 bases of the junction unmatched. CDR1 is KGHSH and CDR2 is LQKENI in the germline V gene. The CDR3 spells CASSPDPLAGAQYF. The CDR3 DNA reads as TGTGCCAGCTCACCAGACCCACTAGCGGGGGCGCAGTATTTT.

The J gene is TRBJ2-7, the V gene TRBV2; 7 nucleotides agree with TRBD2. The CDR3 contains 16 residues. Trimming cost V 4 bases and J 0 bases; bases outside gene matches: 9. Germline V gene lookup returns CDR1 SNHLY and CDR2 FYNNEI. CDR3 residues: CASSGRLADTSYEQYF. The CDR3 nucleotides are TGTGCCAGCAGTGGTCGACTAGCCGACACCTCCTACGAGCAGTACTTC.

The rearrangement uses TRBV4-3 and TRBJ2-5, with 11 nucleotides matching TRBD2. Germline V gene lookup returns CDR1 LGHNA and CDR2 YSLEER. The CDR3 loop spans 17 amino acids. The junction had 9 bases not matched to a gene; V was cut back by 1 base and J by 5 bases. CDR3 DNA: TGCGCCAGCAGCCAAGGAGCGGTTAGCGGGGGGGCGGAGACCCAGTACTTC. Protein: CASSQGAVSGGAETQYF.

This clone was seen once. The V gene is TRBV27, the J gene TRBJ1-5, with D possibly being TRBD1 (5 bases). This CDR3 is 15 amino acids long. Trimming shortened V by 0 bases and J by 6 bases, and 12 bases separated the two germline ends. Germline loops: CDR1 MNHEY, CDR2 SMNVEV (reference sequence). The CDR3 DNA reads as TGTGCCAGCAGTTTATCCGGGCAGGGAAGTCAGCCCCAGCATTTT. Protein product: CASSLSGQGSQPQHF.

This rearrangement joins TRBV28 to TRBJ1-2; D is undetermined. The ends were cut back, 3 bases at V and 4 bases at J, with 15 bases in the middle. Per germline, CDR1 MDHEN and CDR2 SYDVKM. This CDR3 is 15 amino acids long. For the CDR3, the DNA is TGTGCCAGCAGTTTTAAGATAACTTTAACCTATGGCTACACCTTC. Its translation is CASSFKITLTYGYTF.

The chain uses TRBV5-8 and TRBJ1-1; 8 bases agree with TRBD1. The V and J ends lost 4 bases and 1 base, in that order; junction bases with no gene match: 3. The germline V gene has CDR1 SGHTS and CDR2 YDEGEE. The CDR3 runs to 14 residues. The CDR3, as DNA: TGTGCCAGCAGCCTAGACAGGGGGAACACTGAAGCTTTCTTT. Translating gives CASSLDRGNTEAFF.

The chain recombines TRBV7-9 with TRBJ1-3; D unclear. The germline V gene encodes CDR1 SEHNR and CDR2 FQNEAQ (reference sequence). V lost 6 bases and J lost 1, with 4 bases in between. CDR3 size: 12 residues. The DNA of the CDR3 is TGTGCCAGCAGTCTTTCTGGAAACACCATATATTTT. Protein product: CASSLSGNTIYF.

The chain couples TRBV5-1 to TRBJ2-1; D is perhaps TRBD2 (6 bases). The germline V gene has CDR1 SGHRS and CDR2 YFSETQ. With 1 base removed from V and 10 bases from J, the gap between germline ends came to 9 bases. This CDR3 spans 12 amino acids. CDR3 in DNA: TGCGCCAGCAGCTTGACAGGACTAGAGCAGTTCTTC. Its protein product is CASSLTGLEQFF. Using reference TRBV5-1 and TRBJ2-1 for the parts outside the CDR3, the full variable domain is KAGVTQTPRYLIKTRGQQVTLSCSPISGHRSVSWYQQTPGQGLQFLFEYFSETQRNKGNFPGRFSGRQFSNSRSEMNVSTLELGDSALYLCASSLTGLEQFFGPGTRLTVL.

The V call is TRBV13, the J call TRBJ2-7, with D uncertain. CDR3 length equals 16 residues. Germline V lookup: CDR1 PRHDT, CDR2 FYEKMQ (reference sequence). The germline V and J ends were trimmed by 5 bases and 5 bases, with 22 bases remaining between them. The CDR3 bases are TGTGCCAGCAGCCTCCCCCCACTACGACCTCTGAACGAGCAGTACTTC. Translating gives CASSLPPLRPLNEQYF.

V gene TRBV7-3 combines with J gene TRBJ2-3; 7 bases agree with TRBD2. The CDR3 extends over 16 amino acids. The ends lost 5 bases at V and 2 bases at J; junction bases unmatched: 10. From germline, CDR1 is SGHTA and CDR2 FQGTGA. This CDR3 reads CASSLLAVGVTDTQYF. The CDR3 coding sequence is TGTGCCAGCAGCCTTCTAGCGGTTGGGGTCACAGATACGCAGTATTTT.

The chain uses TRBV30 and TRBJ1-3; TRBD1 agrees at 7 bases. This CDR3 spans 14 amino acids. The ends lost 2 bases at V and 4 bases at J; junction bases unmatched: 5. The V gene's germline CDR1 is GTSNPN and CDR2 SVGIG (reference sequence). The CDR3 DNA reads TGTGCCTGGAGTTTAGACAGGGTGGGAAACACCATATATTTT. Its protein is CAWSLDRVGNTIYF.

This clone was seen a few times. The V and J genes are TRBV11-2 and TRBJ2-7; no firm D call. Germline V CDR1 and CDR2: SGHAT, FQNNGV. Deletions cut 1 base from V and 1 base from J, with 8 bases between. This CDR3 region has 14 residues. Here the CDR3 reads CASSLAEYSYEQYF. CDR3 nucleotide sequence: TGTGCCAGCAGCTTAGCCGAGTATTCCTACGAGCAGTACTTC.

The chain carries TRBV28 and TRBJ1-5; 7 bases map to TRBD1. The CDR3 has 14 residues. CDR1 is MDHEN and CDR2 is SYDVKM in the germline V gene. The V segment lost 6 bases and the J segment 3 bases; nucleotides outside the gene matches: 5. The CDR3 DNA reads as TGTGCCAGCAGCCCGACAGGGATCAATCAGCCCCAGCATTTT. Protein sequence: CASSPTGINQPQHF.

The chain carries TRBV6-5 and TRBJ1-4, with unresolved D. The CDR3 contains 14 residues. Germline lookup yields CDR1 MNHEY and CDR2 SVGAGI. Trimming took 2 bases from V and 4 from J, leaving 8 bases between them. CDR3 sequence (DNA): TGTGCCAGCAGTTACGGGCAGTATAATGAAAAACTGTTTTTT. This gives the protein CASSYGQYNEKLFF.

The chain joins TRBV30 to TRBJ1-1; a possible D gene is TRBD1 (5 bases). Germline V gives CDR1 GTSNPN, CDR2 SVGIG (reference sequence). V was trimmed by 4 bases and J by 6 bases, leaving 18 bases between them. This CDR3 region has 14 residues. As DNA, the CDR3 is TGTGCCTGGACCTCGGGGGGTCTGATCGCTGAAGCTTTCTTT. Its translation is CAWTSGGLIAEAFF.

This rearrangement joins TRBV27 to TRBJ2-7; D is ambiguous. The germline gives CDR1 MNHEY, CDR2 SMNVEV (reference sequence). The CDR3 is 15 amino acids. With 5 bases removed from V and 3 bases from J, the gap between germline ends came to 17 bases. The CDR3 DNA reads as TGTGCCAGCAGTACCCCGGAACAGAAAGACTACGAGCAGTACTTC. Translated, it gives CASSTPEQKDYEQYF.

Here the CDR3 reads CASSPNRVITEAFF. The CDR3 coding sequence is TGTGCCAGCAGCCCAAACCGAGTGATCACTGAAGCTTTCTTT. This sequence joins TRBV7-6 and TRBJ1-1, with D unresolved. Trimming pared 5 bases from V and 4 bases from J, leaving 14 bases between. There are 14 residues in the CDR3. In germline, CDR1 is SGHVS, CDR2 FNYEAQ.

The chain is built from TRBV29-1 and TRBJ2-7, with 8 nucleotides matching TRBD1. The ends lost 4 bases at V and 4 bases at J; junction bases unmatched: 12. The germline V gene has CDR1 SQVTM and CDR2 ANQGSEA. The CDR3 has 15 amino acids. Here the CDR3 DNA reads TGCAGCGTTGTAGGATTAACAGGGGGTCCTTACGAGCAGTACTTC. This translates into CSVVGLTGGPYEQYF.

V and J are TRBV5-6 and TRBJ1-1; 7 positions match TRBD1. Germline V gene lookup returns CDR1 SGHDT and CDR2 YYEEEE. V was pared by 4 bases and J by 4 bases, with 7 bases of the junction left unmatched. CDR3 size: 14 residues. In DNA, the CDR3 is TGTGCCAGCAGCATCGACAGGGTGGTCACTGAAGCTTTCTTT. Translated, it gives CASSIDRVVTEAFF.

V usage is TRBV4-1 and J usage is TRBJ1-2, with D maybe TRBD1 (6 bases). The CDR3 has 15 amino acids. Germline CDR1 is MGHRA and CDR2 is YSYEKL. Deletions cut 1 base from V and 8 bases from J, with 17 bases between. This chain's CDR3 is CASSQGGHAGSGYTF. CDR3 bases: TGCGCCAGCAGCCAAGGGGGGCACGCAGGTAGCGGCTACACCTTC.

This chain joins TRBV7-9 and TRBJ1-6, with unresolved D. Per germline, CDR1 SEHNR and CDR2 FQNEAQ (reference sequence). V shed 2 bases and J shed 5 bases, with 10 bases lying between them. This CDR3 has 15 residues. The CDR3 bases are TGTGCCAGCAGCTTAATGGGCAGCAATAATTCACCCCTCCACTTT. This translates into CASSLMGSNNSPLHF.

The V and J genes are TRBV19 and TRBJ1-2, with 8 bases lining up with TRBD1. The germline gives CDR1 LNHDA, CDR2 SQIVND (reference sequence). The ends lost 1 base at V and 4 bases at J; junction bases unmatched: 5. This CDR3 is 15 amino acids long. CDR3: CASSIGGQDLYGYTF. The CDR3, as DNA: TGTGCCAGTAGTATAGGGGGACAGGATCTCTATGGCTACACCTTC.

The chain combines TRBV6-6 with TRBJ2-5; 7 bases align to TRBD2. J was trimmed by 4 bases and V by 6 bases; bases with no gene match: 5. Looked up from germline, CDR1 is MNHNY and CDR2 is SVGAGI (reference sequence). The CDR3 loop spans 13 amino acids. CDR3 residues: CASREASGETQYF. CDR3 nucleotides: TGTGCCAGCAGAGAGGCTAGCGGAGAGACCCAGTACTTC.

This clone came up once. The chain is built from TRBV7-2 and TRBJ2-5; 8 bases are a match to TRBD2. The CDR3 contains 15 residues. The V segment lost 5 bases and the J segment 5 bases; nucleotides outside the gene matches: 10. Germline lookup yields CDR1 SGHTA and CDR2 FQGNSA. In DNA, the CDR3 is TGTGCCAGCAGCCTCCGGGGGGGCCTCGGGGAGACCCAGTACTTC. It yields the protein CASSLRGGLGETQYF.

J is TRBJ2-7 and V is TRBV30; tentatively, D is TRBD2 (6 bases). Trimming cost V 5 bases and J 2 bases, with 16 bases left between them. Germline-derived CDR1 and CDR2 are GTSNPN and SVGIG (reference sequence). The CDR3 is made up of 14 amino acids. CDR3 coding DNA: TGTGCCTGGCGGGGGACCATAACAACCTACGAGCAGTACTTC. It encodes CAWRGTITTYEQYF.

This rearrangement joins TRBV19 to TRBJ1-2; no firm D call. V lost 3 bases to trimming and J lost 4 bases, with 15 bases between them. The germline V gene has CDR1 LNHDA and CDR2 SQIVND (reference sequence). CDR3 length: 15 residues. CDR3 loop: CASSISGILGYGYTF. The CDR3 DNA reads as TGTGCCAGTAGTATTTCGGGAATCCTGGGCTATGGCTACACCTTC.